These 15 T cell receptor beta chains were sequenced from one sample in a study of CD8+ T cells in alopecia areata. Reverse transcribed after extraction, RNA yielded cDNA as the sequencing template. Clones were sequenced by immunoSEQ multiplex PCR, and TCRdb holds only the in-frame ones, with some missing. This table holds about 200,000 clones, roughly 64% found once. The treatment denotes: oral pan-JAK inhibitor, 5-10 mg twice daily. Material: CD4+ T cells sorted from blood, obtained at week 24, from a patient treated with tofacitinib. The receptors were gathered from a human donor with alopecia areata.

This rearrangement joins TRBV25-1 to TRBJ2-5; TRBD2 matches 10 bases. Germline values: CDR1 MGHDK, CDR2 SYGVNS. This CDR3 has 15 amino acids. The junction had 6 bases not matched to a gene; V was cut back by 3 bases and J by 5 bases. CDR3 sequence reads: CASSDGLAGVETQYF. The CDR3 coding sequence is TGTGCCAGCAGTGACGGTCTAGCGGGAGTGGAGACCCAGTACTTC.

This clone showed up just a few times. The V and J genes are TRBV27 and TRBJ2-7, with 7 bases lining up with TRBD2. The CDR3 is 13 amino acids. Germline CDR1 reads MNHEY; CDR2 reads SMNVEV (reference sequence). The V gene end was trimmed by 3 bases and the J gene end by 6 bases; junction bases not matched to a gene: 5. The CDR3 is CASSFTGGSEQYF. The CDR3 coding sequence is TGTGCCAGCAGTTTCACAGGCGGGAGCGAGCAGTACTTC.

CDR3: CASSASGNAPSYEQYF. The CDR3 nucleotides are TGTGCCAGCAGCGCTAGCGGAAACGCCCCCTCCTACGAGCAGTACTTC. The chain combines TRBV7-8 with TRBJ2-7, with TRBD2 identical over 7 bases. CDR1 and CDR2 from the germline V gene are SGHVS and FQNEAQ. The CDR3 is 16 amino acids. J was trimmed by 0 bases and V by 5 bases; bases with no gene match: 10. Drawing the rest from reference TRBV7-8 and TRBJ2-7, the complete variable domain is GAGVSQSPRYKVAKRGQDVALRCDPISGHVSLFWYQQALGQGPEFLTYFQNEAQLDKSGLPSDRFFAERPEGSVSTLKIQRTQQEDSAVYLCASSASGNAPSYEQYFGPGTRLTVT.

The CDR3 sequence: CASTKQGSLNTGELFF. The CDR3 DNA sequence: TGCGCCAGCACCAAACAGGGAAGCTTGAACACCGGGGAGCTGTTTTTT. V and J are TRBV5-1 and TRBJ2-2; the D gene is possibly TRBD1 (6 bases). The V and J ends lost 6 bases and 1 base respectively, with 16 bases between them. Germline V gives CDR1 SGHRS, CDR2 YFSETQ. The CDR3 extends over 16 amino acids.

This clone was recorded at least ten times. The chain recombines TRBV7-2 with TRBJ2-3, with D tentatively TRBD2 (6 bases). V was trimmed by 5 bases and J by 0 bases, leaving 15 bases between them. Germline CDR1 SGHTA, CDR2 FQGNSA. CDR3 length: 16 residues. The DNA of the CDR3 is TGTGCCAGCAGCCCATTTGCGGGGCGCAGCACAGATACGCAGTATTTT. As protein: CASSPFAGRSTDTQYF.

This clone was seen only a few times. CDR3 in amino acids: CASGLAGSTDTQYF. The CDR3 DNA follows: TGTGCCAGCGGACTAGCGGGTAGCACAGATACGCAGTATTTT. The gene calls are TRBV9 and TRBJ2-3; 11 nucleotides agree with TRBD2. This CDR3 spans 14 amino acids. Germline V lookup: CDR1 SGDLS, CDR2 YYNGEE. Trimming removed 7 bases from V and 0 bases from J; junction bases left unmatched: 1.

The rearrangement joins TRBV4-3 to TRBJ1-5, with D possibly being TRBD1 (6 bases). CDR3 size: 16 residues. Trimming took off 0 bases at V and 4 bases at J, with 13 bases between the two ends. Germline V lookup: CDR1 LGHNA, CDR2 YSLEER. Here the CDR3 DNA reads TGCGCCAGCAGCCAAGATTACCCCGACAGGAATCAGCCCCAGCATTTT. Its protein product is CASSQDYPDRNQPQHF.

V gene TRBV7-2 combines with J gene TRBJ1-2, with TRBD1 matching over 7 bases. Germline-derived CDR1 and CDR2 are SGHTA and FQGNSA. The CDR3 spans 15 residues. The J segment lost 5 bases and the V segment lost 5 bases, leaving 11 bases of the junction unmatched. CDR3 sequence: CASSPLEGGRYGYTF. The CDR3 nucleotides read TGTGCCAGCAGCCCCCTAGAAGGGGGCAGATATGGCTACACCTTC.

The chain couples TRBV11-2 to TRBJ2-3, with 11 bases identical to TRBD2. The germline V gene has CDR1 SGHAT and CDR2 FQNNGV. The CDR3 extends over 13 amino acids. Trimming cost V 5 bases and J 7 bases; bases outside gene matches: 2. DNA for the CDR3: TGTGCCAGCAGCCCTAGCGGGGGGTATACGCAGTATTTT. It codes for CASSPSGGYTQYF.

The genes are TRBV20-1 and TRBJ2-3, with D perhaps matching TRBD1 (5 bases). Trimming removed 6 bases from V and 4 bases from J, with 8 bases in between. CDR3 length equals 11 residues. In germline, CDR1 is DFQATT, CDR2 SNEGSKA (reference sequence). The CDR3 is CSAEGADTQYF. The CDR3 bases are TGCAGTGCGGAAGGGGCAGATACGCAGTATTTT.

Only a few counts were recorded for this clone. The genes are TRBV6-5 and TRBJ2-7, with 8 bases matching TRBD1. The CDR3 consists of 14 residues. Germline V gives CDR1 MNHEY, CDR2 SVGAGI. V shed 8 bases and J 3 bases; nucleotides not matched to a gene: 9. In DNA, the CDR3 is TGTGCCAGCCGCGGGCCGGACAGGGTCTACGAGCAGTACTTC. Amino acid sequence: CASRGPDRVYEQYF.

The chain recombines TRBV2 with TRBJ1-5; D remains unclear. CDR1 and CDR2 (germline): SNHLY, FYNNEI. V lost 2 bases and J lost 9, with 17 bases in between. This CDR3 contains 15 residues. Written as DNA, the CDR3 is TGTGCCAGCAGTGAATTTCCGTCGGTCGGGGTGCCCCAGCATTTT. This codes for CASSEFPSVGVPQHF.

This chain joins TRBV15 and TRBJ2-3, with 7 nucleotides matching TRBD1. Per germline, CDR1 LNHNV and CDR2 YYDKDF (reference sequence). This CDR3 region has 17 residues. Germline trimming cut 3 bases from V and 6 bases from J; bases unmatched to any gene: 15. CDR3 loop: CATSSPLGAGGSDTQYF. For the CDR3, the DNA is TGTGCCACCAGCAGCCCATTGGGGGCAGGGGGATCTGATACGCAGTATTTT. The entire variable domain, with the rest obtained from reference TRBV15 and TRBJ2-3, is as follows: DAMVIQNPRYQVTQFGKPVTLSCSQTLNHNVMYWYQQKSSQAPKLLFHYYDKDFNNEADTPDNFQSRRPNTSFCFLDIRSPGLGDTAMYLCATSSPLGAGGSDTQYFGPGTRLTVL.

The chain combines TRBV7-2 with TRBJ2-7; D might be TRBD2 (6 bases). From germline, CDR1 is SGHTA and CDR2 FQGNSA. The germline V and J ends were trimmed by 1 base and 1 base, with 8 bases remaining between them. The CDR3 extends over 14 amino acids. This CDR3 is CASSLGGVSYEQYF. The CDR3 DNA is TGTGCCAGCAGCTTAGGGGGGGTATCCTACGAGCAGTACTTC. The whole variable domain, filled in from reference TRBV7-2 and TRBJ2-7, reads GAGVSQSPSNKVTEKGKDVELRCDPISGHTALYWYRQSLGQGLEFLIYFQGNSAPDKSGLPSDRFSAERTGGSVSTLTIQRTQQEDSAVYLCASSLGGVSYEQYFGPGTRLTVT.

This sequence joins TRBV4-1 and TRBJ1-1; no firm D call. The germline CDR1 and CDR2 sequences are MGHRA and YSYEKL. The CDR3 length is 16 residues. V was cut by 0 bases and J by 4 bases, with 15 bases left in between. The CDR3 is CASSQDRAMISTEAFF. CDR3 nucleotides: TGCGCCAGCAGCCAAGATAGGGCGATGATCAGCACTGAAGCTTTCTTT.